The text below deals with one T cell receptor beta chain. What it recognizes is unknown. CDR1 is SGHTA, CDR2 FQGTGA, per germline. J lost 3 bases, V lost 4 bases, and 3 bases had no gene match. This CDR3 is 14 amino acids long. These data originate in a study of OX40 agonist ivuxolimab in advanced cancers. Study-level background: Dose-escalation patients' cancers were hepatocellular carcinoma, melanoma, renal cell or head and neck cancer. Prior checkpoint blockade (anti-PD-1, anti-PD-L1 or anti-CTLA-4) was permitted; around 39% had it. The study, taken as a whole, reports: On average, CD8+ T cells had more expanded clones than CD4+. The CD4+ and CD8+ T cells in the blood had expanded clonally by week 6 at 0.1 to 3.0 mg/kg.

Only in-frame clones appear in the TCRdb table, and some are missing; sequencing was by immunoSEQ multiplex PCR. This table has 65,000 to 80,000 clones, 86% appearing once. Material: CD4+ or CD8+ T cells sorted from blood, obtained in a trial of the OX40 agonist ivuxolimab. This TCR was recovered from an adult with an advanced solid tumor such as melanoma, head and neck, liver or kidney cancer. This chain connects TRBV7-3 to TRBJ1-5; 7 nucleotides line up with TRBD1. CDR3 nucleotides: TGTGCCAGCAGCTCTGGACAGGTCAATCAGCCCCAGCATTTT. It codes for CASSSGQVNQPQHF.